The TCR beta chain under discussion was sequenced for a study of blood T cells in healthy people across ages (dated by TCRdb to between 2014 and 2016). In terms of the full investigation: In model experiments, roughly one uniquely barcoded TCR beta cDNA molecule per two T cells was captured by template switching. Donors were grouped into four age groups: young (average 16 years), middle-aged (less than 40), aged (62) and long-lived (approximately 75). For two donors (one aged 18 to 30 and one aged 80 or older), the study analyzed two additional independent replicas of 1 million unique cDNA reads from the same blood draw. Using deep sequencing normalized with unique cDNA molecular identifiers, the study measured how TCR beta repertoire diversity changes with age. What the research found in general, with its limitations: Estimates of total diversity based on one million sequenced T cells were considered lower bounds and underestimates. Donor CMV infection status was unknown, potentially confounding age-related changes in expanded clonotypes. Conclusive comparison of naive and antigen-experienced compartments was prevented by the profiling of bulk unsorted PBMCs. Observed TCR beta diversity per million T cells fell roughly linearly with age, and a significant reduction was already apparent by age roughly 40. Compared with the aged group, more naive CD4+ T cells, fewer expanded clones and increased TCR diversity were shown by the long-lived group, suggesting age selection. There was a strong correlation between observed TCR beta diversity and the percentage of naive T cells measured by flow cytometry.

Trimming takes 1 base from V and 3 bases from J, and the germline ends sit 16 bases apart. The germline V gene sets CDR1 to SGHVS and CDR2 to FQNEAQ. The cysteine opens and the phenylalanine closes a CDR3 of 16 amino acids. Kept here is only the CDR3 DNA, which spans 48 bases and is read in frame from base 1. In its sample, this clonotype was seen a few times. Its antigen remains unidentified. Base qualities are not provided; no much larger clone lies one nucleotide away. Library creation used 5' RACE. Instrument on record: Illumina HiSeq 2500. A second PCR of roughly 7 to 12 cycles was performed with a sample-barcoded 5' primer and a J-beta primer mix. A unique molecular identifier was introduced onto each TCR beta cDNA molecule by a template-switch 5' adaptor carrying 12 random nucleotides. Each sample yielded at least 2.5 million CDR3-containing paired-end reads. All of the RNA was converted into first-strand cDNA using the Mint cDNA synthesis kit, with a TRBC-specific oligonucleotide serving as the primer. Following uracil-DNA glycosylase treatment, a first 18-cycle PCR with universal primers M1SS and BC2_uni_R was performed on all cDNA. In the source study's methods: For normalization, 1 million high-quality reads, each with a distinct molecular identifier, were randomly selected from each sample. Instead of being binned into consensus sequences, reads that shared molecular identifiers were thrown out. CDR3 identification, clonotype clustering and error correction used MiTCR with a Q25 quality threshold and the strictest error-elimination algorithm. Lower-bound total TCR beta diversity was estimated with a nonparametric unseen species model using Euler transformation. TCRdb reprocessed the public reads (quality trimming at Q25 with fastp, clone calling with MiXCR) and kept in-frame beta chains. CDR3 protein sequences are deduplicated, and each keeps its most common genes and DNA. TCRdb assigned the V and J calls; the authors' analysis was not used. For this sample the table gives hundreds of thousands of distinct CDR3 sequences, of which roughly 25% were detected only once. Over 2.5% of the sample is taken by the ten largest.

The roughly 39 donors, aged about 6 to 95 years, were systemically healthy Caucasian individuals from Russia. Each donor gave roughly 9 milliliters of peripheral blood, drawn into EDTA-treated Vacutainer tubes. Ficoll-Paque density-gradient centrifugation was used to isolate PBMCs, with at least 6.5 million per sample. Total RNA was extracted from PBMCs with Trizol reagent, with at least 6 micrograms obtained per sample. Naive CD45RAhigh/CD27high T cell percentages were measured by flow cytometry on a PBMC aliquot from every donor. Separately, the same data were catalogued under a study of T cells of mothers and their children. Drawing on the second study: The donors were nine systemically healthy Caucasian individuals, made up of three mothers and their six children. cDNA synthesis consumed the entire amount of extracted RNA, loaded at 1.5 ug RNA in each 15 ul reaction. Sample barcodes and 2-4 random nucleotides were added via the M1S primer in the second PCR. More than 9 million TCR beta CDR3 reads were obtained from each mother, and roughly 3 million reads were obtained from each child. TCR recombination output is similarly shaped by thymic selection in related and unrelated pairs, with a minor effect exerted by inherited differences. Normalized repertoire overlap was always found to be slightly, but never significantly, higher in related mother-child pairs than in unrelated mother-child pairs. With a sensitivity of approximately 100 clones per million clonotypes, no persistent microchimeric T cell clones were detected. In the study, deep NGS was used to compare the TCR beta repertoires of mothers and children, and features distinguishing related mother-child pairs from unrelated individuals were sought. On average, the children were approximately 12 +/- 4 years old, while the mothers were around 42 +/- 4 years old. After adapters were ligated using NEBNext reagents, the libraries underwent 100+100 nt paired-end sequencing on an Illumina HiSeq 2000. To prevent cross-contamination, the mother and child libraries were prepared a month apart and were sequenced in separate runs. For each donor, somewhere between about 450,000 and 2,000,000 distinct TCR beta clonotypes were identified. Naive TCR beta clonotypes were estimated from low-frequency clonotypes matched to each donor's FACS-determined naive share, without sorting.

The receptor chain draws on TRBV7-8 and TRBJ2-7; the D gene cannot be named for sure. This TCR was sampled from a boy aged 10-17 years in good health. The sequenced sample was blood. In nucleotide form, the sequence is TGTGCCAGCAGCTTAGTGGGGTTTCCCAGACGCTACGAGCAGTACTTC. Its amino acids are CASSLVGFPRRYEQYF.